One sample yielded the 26 T cell receptor beta chains listed below, sequenced in a study of OX40 agonist ivuxolimab in advanced cancers. Sequencing was performed with immunoSEQ multiplex PCR; in TCRdb, only in-frame clones are kept and a portion is missing. Of about 89,000 clones in the sample, approximately 90% were seen once. This sample comprised CD4+ or CD8+ T cells sorted from blood, obtained in a trial of the OX40 agonist ivuxolimab. These receptors all come from an adult with an advanced solid tumor such as melanoma, head and neck, liver or kidney cancer.

V usage is TRBV5-1 and J usage is TRBJ2-5; TRBD1 matches 8 bases. Per germline, CDR1 SGHRS and CDR2 YFSETQ. Trimming cost V 4 bases and J 5 bases; bases outside gene matches: 7. The CDR3 is 14 residues long. In DNA form, the CDR3 reads TGCGCCAGCAGCCAATCGACAGGGGCGGAGACCCAGTACTTC. This encodes CASSQSTGAETQYF. Full variable domain (remainder filled in from reference TRBV5-1 and TRBJ2-5): KAGVTQTPRYLIKTRGQQVTLSCSPISGHRSVSWYQQTPGQGLQFLFEYFSETQRNKGNFPGRFSGRQFSNSRSEMNVSTLELGDSALYLCASSQSTGAETQYFGPGTRLLVL.

The chain links TRBV14 to TRBJ2-7; a possible D gene is TRBD2 (6 bases). In germline, CDR1 is SGHDN, CDR2 FVKESK. The CDR3 spans 20 residues. Trimming took off 8 bases at V and 0 bases at J, with 32 bases between the two ends. The CDR3: CASPWGGVLLRLELSYEQYF. The DNA for the CDR3 is TGTGCCAGCCCCTGGGGCGGGGTTCTTCTCCGATTGGAACTCTCCTACGAGCAGTACTTC.

This chain links TRBV7-3 with TRBJ1-2, with a weak D call TRBD1 (5 bases). The CDR3 totals 14 residues. The V end was cut by 5 bases, the J end by 4 bases, with 14 bases between. Germline V CDR1 and CDR2: SGHTA, FQGTGA. DNA of the CDR3: TGTGCCAGCAGCGAGGGACCGCTCTCCTATGGCTACACCTTC. It encodes CASSEGPLSYGYTF.

A single count supports this clone. V and J are TRBV7-6 and TRBJ1-5; 9 nucleotides align to TRBD1. Trimming cost V 1 base and J 5 bases; bases outside gene matches: 12. The CDR3 loop spans 18 amino acids. Per the germline V gene, CDR1 is SGHVS and CDR2 is FNYEAQ. CDR3 nucleotides: TGTGCCAGCAGCTTAGTAGGAGCGGGACAGGGCCTACATCAGCCCCAGCATTTT. Protein: CASSLVGAGQGLHQPQHF.

The chain has TRBV5-4 and TRBJ2-5; TRBD1 is a possible D gene (6 bases). Per the germline V gene, CDR1 is SGHNT and CDR2 is YYREEE (reference sequence). The V end was cut by 5 bases, the J end by 4 bases, with 12 bases between. The CDR3 sequence is 13 residues long. CDR3 protein: CASRGGELETQYF. The CDR3 nucleotides read TGTGCCAGCAGAGGGGGTGAACTAGAGACCCAGTACTTC.

The rearrangement uses TRBV11-2 and TRBJ2-7; 8 nucleotides line up with TRBD2. The V segment lost 3 bases and the J segment 1 base; nucleotides outside the gene matches: 5. CDR3 length: 15 residues. Germline V gene lookup returns CDR1 SGHAT and CDR2 FQNNGV. Here the CDR3 reads CASSFKRGPSYEQYF. Written as DNA, the CDR3 is TGTGCCAGCAGCTTCAAGCGGGGGCCGTCCTACGAGCAGTACTTC. Based on the CDR3 plus reference TRBV11-2 and TRBJ2-7, the full variable domain is EAGVAQSPRYKIIEKRQSVAFWCNPISGHATLYWYQQILGQGPKLLIQFQNNGVVDDSQLPKDRFSAERLKGVDSTLKIQPAKLEDSAVYLCASSFKRGPSYEQYFGPGTRLTVT.

CDR3 nucleotide sequence: TGTGCCAGTAGTATAGATTCCGGACACTACGGCTACGAGCAGTACTTC. This codes for CASSIDSGHYGYEQYF. The rearrangement uses TRBV19 and TRBJ2-7; the D gene is possibly TRBD1 (5 bases). Per the germline V gene, CDR1 is LNHDA and CDR2 is SQIVND (reference sequence). The V end lost 0 bases, the J end lost 3 bases, and 15 bases lay between the germline ends. CDR3 length: 16 residues. Drawing the rest from reference TRBV19 and TRBJ2-7, the complete variable domain is DGGITQSPKYLFRKEGQNVTLSCEQNLNHDAMYWYRQDPGQGLRLIYYSQIVNDFQKGDIAEGYSVSREKKESFPLTVTSAQKNPTAFYLCASSIDSGHYGYEQYFGPGTRLTVT.

This clone has a single count. The chain employs TRBV7-3 and TRBJ2-1, with a tentative D call TRBD2 (6 bases). The CDR3 extends over 14 amino acids. The V end was cut by 4 bases, the J end by 8 bases, with 15 bases between. Germline V gene sequence: CDR1 SGHTA, CDR2 FQGTGA. The CDR3 sequence is CASSSSQGLDEQFF. The CDR3 DNA reads as TGTGCCAGCAGCTCCTCCCAGGGACTTGATGAGCAGTTCTTC.

V is TRBV6-4 and J is TRBJ1-2, with D hard to call. In germline, CDR1 is MRHNA, CDR2 SNTAGT. The CDR3 is 12 amino acids. Trimming left V 7 bases short and J 8 bases short, with 14 bases between. The CDR3 bases are TGTGCCAGCACAGCCTCCTTGAAGGGCTACACCTTC. The encoded protein is CASTASLKGYTF.

The V call is TRBV7-2, the J call TRBJ2-1, with unresolved D. The germline V gene encodes CDR1 SGHTA and CDR2 FQGNSA. V lost 4 bases to trimming and J lost 8 bases, with 18 bases between them. This CDR3 has 15 residues. This CDR3 is CASSSRGLGVYEQFF. The DNA for the CDR3 is TGTGCCAGCAGCTCGAGAGGATTAGGAGTCTATGAGCAGTTCTTC.

This clone was seen a handful of times. Compared with germline, one end of the junction differs, possibly owing to a read error. The chain joins TRBV6-1 to TRBJ2-7; 7 bases line up with TRBD1. The CDR3 is 13 residues long. Germline V gene lookup returns CDR1 MNHNS and CDR2 SASEGT. The CDR3 here is CASREGGSNEQYF. The CDR3, as DNA: TGTGCCAGCAGGGAAGGGGGCTCTAACGAGCAGTACTTC.

CDR3 DNA: TGTGCCAGCTCACCCCGGACTAGCGGGGAATACGAGCAGTACTTC. Its protein is CASSPRTSGEYEQYF. V usage is TRBV18 and J usage is TRBJ2-7, with 12 bases identical to TRBD2. Trimming took 3 bases from V and 4 from J; bases not matched to a gene: 4. CDR1 is KGHSH and CDR2 is LQKENI in the germline V gene. This CDR3 is 15 amino acids long.

The J gene is TRBJ1-5, the V gene TRBV6-1; D possibly corresponds to TRBD1 (6 bases). The V gene's germline CDR1 is MNHNS and CDR2 SASEGT. This CDR3 contains 14 residues. V was pared by 6 bases and J by 7 bases, with 16 bases between. CDR3 nucleotide sequence: TGTGCCAGCAGCCTCCCGGGGGCAGGACAGCCCCAGCATTTT. Residues: CASSLPGAGQPQHF.

This clone was seen once. The chain links TRBV5-4 to TRBJ2-2; 11 bases agree with TRBD2. The germline gives CDR1 SGHNT, CDR2 YYREEE (reference sequence). After removal of 4 bases from V and 5 bases from J, the junction contained 7 bases not matched to a gene. The CDR3 spans 16 residues. CDR3 nucleotides: TGTGCCAGCAGCCCCTCCCTAGCGGGGGGTACCGGGGAGCTGTTTTTT. As protein: CASSPSLAGGTGELFF.

The V call is TRBV27, the J call TRBJ1-6; 9 nucleotides agree with TRBD1. From germline, CDR1 is MNHEY and CDR2 SMNVEV (reference sequence). Trimming at V came to 5 bases and at J to 9 bases, leaving 8 bases not matched to a gene. The CDR3 contains 15 residues. CDR3 nucleotides: TGTGCCAGCAGTCCAAAAACAGGGGGCGTTTCACCCCTCCACTTT. Its protein product is CASSPKTGGVSPLHF.

This clone has only a few counts. The chain combines TRBV2 with TRBJ1-5; a weak D match, TRBD1 (5 bases). Germline CDR1 reads SNHLY; CDR2 reads FYNNEI. The CDR3 length is 15 residues. V was clipped by 0 bases and J by 2 bases, with 8 bases between them. The CDR3 DNA reads as TGTGCCAGCAGTGAAGCAGGGACGGGCAATCAGCCCCAGCATTTT. It translates to CASSEAGTGNQPQHF.

The chain employs TRBV15 and TRBJ1-2; the D is unclear. Per the germline V gene, CDR1 is LNHNV and CDR2 is YYDKDF (reference sequence). V lost 3 bases and J lost 5, with 13 bases in between. The CDR3 extends over 14 amino acids. CDR3 protein: CATSRGSYGYGYTF. The CDR3 DNA follows: TGTGCCACCAGCAGGGGAAGTTATGGTTATGGCTACACCTTC.

This chain joins TRBV2 and TRBJ1-2, with D possibly being TRBD1 (5 bases). This CDR3 comprises 12 residues. The germline V gene encodes CDR1 SNHLY and CDR2 FYNNEI. V lost 4 bases and J lost 7, with 10 bases in between. CDR3 in amino acids: CASSGGKGGYTF. CDR3 bases: TGTGCCAGCAGTGGGGGGAAAGGTGGCTACACCTTC.

This chain joins TRBV25-1 and TRBJ2-7; a weak D match, TRBD2 (6 bases). Trimming shortened V by 3 bases and J by 3 bases, and 12 bases separated the two germline ends. Germline V gene sequence: CDR1 MGHDK, CDR2 SYGVNS. The CDR3 runs to 14 residues. The CDR3 nucleotides are TGTGCCAGCAGTGATCCGGGAGAGGGCTACGAGCAGTACTTC. This encodes CASSDPGEGYEQYF.

The chain joins TRBV5-4 to TRBJ1-4; D uncertain. The CDR3 has 15 residues. Germline CDR1 reads SGHNT; CDR2 reads YYREEE (reference sequence). The V and J ends lost 4 bases and 0 bases respectively, with 10 bases between them. Here the CDR3 reads CASSPRPATNEKLFF. The CDR3 region has the DNA TGTGCCAGCAGCCCCCGTCCTGCAACTAATGAAAAACTGTTTTTT.

This clone was seen only a few times. The chain is built from TRBV29-1 and TRBJ2-2; TRBD2 is a possible D gene (6 bases). V lost 5 bases and J lost 7, with 14 bases in between. Looked up from germline, CDR1 is SQVTM and CDR2 is ANQGSEA. The CDR3 has 13 residues. CDR3: CSVTGDRGGELFF. The CDR3 bases are TGCAGCGTTACGGGGGATCGCGGCGGGGAGCTGTTTTTT.

This clone was detected only a few times. This rearrangement joins TRBV30 to TRBJ1-1; 8 bases are shared with TRBD1. Germline lookup yields CDR1 GTSNPN and CDR2 SVGIG (reference sequence). Losses at the gene ends were 3 bases for V and 9 bases for J; bases not matched to a gene: 6. This CDR3 comprises 12 residues. CDR3: CAWRLGQGKAFF. The CDR3 DNA reads as TGTGCCTGGAGATTAGGACAGGGCAAAGCTTTCTTT.

V gene TRBV2 combines with J gene TRBJ1-1; D not resolved. The length of the CDR3 is 13 residues. V was clipped by 7 bases and J by 5 bases, with 14 bases between them. CDR1 and CDR2 (germline): SNHLY, FYNNEI. The DNA for the CDR3 is TGTGCCAGCATTGACGGCACAAGGACTGAAGCTTTCTTT. Translating it yields CASIDGTRTEAFF. Complete variable domain (other parts from reference TRBV2 and TRBJ1-1): EPEVTQTPSHQVTQMGQEVILRCVPISNHLYFYWYRQILGQKVEFLVSFYNNEISEKSEIFDDQFSVERPDGSNFTLKIRSTKLEDSAMYFCASIDGTRTEAFFGQGTRLTVV.

The V and J genes are TRBV18 and TRBJ2-1; tentatively, D is TRBD1 or TRBD2 (5 bases each). Germline V lookup: CDR1 KGHSH, CDR2 LQKENI. CDR3 length: 11 amino acids. Trimming took 6 bases from V and 10 from J, leaving 10 bases between them. This CDR3 is CASSWGREQFF. The CDR3 DNA follows: TGTGCCAGCTCTTGGGGACGAGAGCAGTTCTTC.

This clone was seen only once. The V gene is TRBV11-3, the J gene TRBJ2-3; TRBD2 agrees at 8 bases. V trimming: 5 bases; J trimming: 1 base; junction bases outside the gene matches: 8. This CDR3 region has 16 residues. Germline lookup yields CDR1 SGHNT and CDR2 YENEEA. The CDR3, as DNA: TGTGCCAGCAGCCAATCGGTTAGCGGGGGCACAGATACGCAGTATTTT. It yields the protein CASSQSVSGGTDTQYF.

This sequence joins TRBV10-3 and TRBJ1-2; D may be TRBD1 (6 bases). Germline CDR1 is ENHRY and CDR2 is SYGVKD. The ends were cut back, 0 bases at V and 11 bases at J, with 10 bases in the middle. This CDR3 spans 12 amino acids. CDR3 sequence: CAISESDRRYTF. CDR3 in DNA: TGTGCCATCAGTGAGTCCGACAGGAGGTACACCTTC.